This T cell receptor (beta chain) is drawn from a study of cytomegalovirus exposure and HLA in healthy donors. The germline CDR1 and CDR2 sequences are ENHRY and SYGVKD. V was pared by 11 bases and J by 4 bases, with 14 bases of the junction left unmatched. The CDR3 contains 15 residues. A multiplex PCR was run with 60 Vbeta primers and 13 Jbeta primers. Assay used: immunoSEQ multiplex PCR; TCRdb lists only in-frame clones, some missing. The table lists 150,000 to 200,000 clones, 75% to 90% of them singletons, with around 7% in the top ten. The genes are TRBV10-3 and TRBJ2-1; 7 bases agree with TRBD2. The receptor was derived from a man aged 30-40 years in good health and CMV-seropositive. Source material: PBMCs. CDR3 loop: CASSNGRETYNEQFF. Here the CDR3 DNA reads TGTGCCTCTTCAAATGGGCGGGAGACTTACAATGAGCAGTTCTTC.